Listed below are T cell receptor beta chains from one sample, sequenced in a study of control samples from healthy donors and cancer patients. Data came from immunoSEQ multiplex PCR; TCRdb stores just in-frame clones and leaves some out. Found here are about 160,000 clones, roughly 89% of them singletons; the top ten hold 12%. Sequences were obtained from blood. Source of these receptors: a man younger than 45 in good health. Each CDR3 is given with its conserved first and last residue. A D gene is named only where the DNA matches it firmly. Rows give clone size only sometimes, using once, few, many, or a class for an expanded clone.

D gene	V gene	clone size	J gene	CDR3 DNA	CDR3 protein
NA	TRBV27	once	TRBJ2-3	TGTGCCAGCAGTTTAATTAGCGATTTCACAGATACGCAGTATTTT	CASSLISDFTDTQYF
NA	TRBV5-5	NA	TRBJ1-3	TGTGCCAGCAGCTTTGAAGCAACAAACACCATATATTTT	CASSFEATNTIYF
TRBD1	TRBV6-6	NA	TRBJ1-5	TGTGCCAGCAGTCCCGGGACAGAAAGCAATCAGCCCCAGCATTTT	CASSPGTESNQPQHF
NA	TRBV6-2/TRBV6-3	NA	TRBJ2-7	TGTGCCAGCAGCACCGCCGGAGTGGGTTCGGGCGAGCAGTACTTC	CASSTAGVGSGEQYF
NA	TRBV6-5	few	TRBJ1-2	TGTGCCAGCAGTTACGAGGGGGGGACCTATGGCTACACCTTC	CASSYEGGTYGYTF
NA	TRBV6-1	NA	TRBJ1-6	TGTGCCAGCAGTGATCACGAGCCTCGGCTTCTATCCCTCCACTTT	CASSDHEPRLLSLHF
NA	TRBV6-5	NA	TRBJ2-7	TGTGCCAGCAGTACCTGGACAGCTACGGGCGAGCAGTACTTC	CASSTWTATGEQYF
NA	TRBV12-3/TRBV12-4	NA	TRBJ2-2	TGTGCCAGCAGTTTGATGGGGGCCGGGGAGCTGTTTTTT	CASSLMGAGELFF
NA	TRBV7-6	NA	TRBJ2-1	TGTGCCAGCAGCGCCGAGACTGCGAGCTCCTACAATGAGCAGTTCTTC	CASSAETASSYNEQFF
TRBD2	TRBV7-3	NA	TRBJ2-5	TGTGCCAGCGAGGGGCAGCGGGAGATAGAGGAGACCCAGTACTTC	CASEGQREIEETQYF
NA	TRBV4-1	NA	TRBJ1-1	TGCGCCAGCAGCCCAGAGGGGCAAACCGAAGCTTTCTTT	CASSPEGQTEAFF
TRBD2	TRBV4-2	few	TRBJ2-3	TGTGCCAGCAGCCAAAGCGGGGGGGCGGATACGCAGTATTTT	CASSQSGGADTQYF
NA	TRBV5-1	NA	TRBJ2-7	TGCGCCAGCAGCTTGGGAGGGGGGGATTACGAGCAGTACTTC	CASSLGGGDYEQYF
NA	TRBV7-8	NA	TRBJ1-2	TGTGCCAGCAGCCAGACAGGCTTCTACACCTTC	CASSQTGFYTF
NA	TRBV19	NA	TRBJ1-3	TGTGCCAGTAGGCGAAAGCTCGGCCCATCTGGAAACACCATATATTTT	CASRRKLGPSGNTIYF
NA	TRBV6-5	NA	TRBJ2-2	TGTGCCAGCAGTTACGGCCGGGTTCTCACCGGGGAGCTGTTTTTT	CASSYGRVLTGELFF
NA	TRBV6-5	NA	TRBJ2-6	TGTGCCAGCACCAATCTCATCTCTGGGGCCAACGTCCTGACTTTC	CASTNLISGANVLTF
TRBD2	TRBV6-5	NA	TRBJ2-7	TGTGCCAGCAGCCCAACCGGGACTAGGTATTCCGAGCAGTACTTC	CASSPTGTRYSEQYF
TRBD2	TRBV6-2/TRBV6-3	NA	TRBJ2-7	TGTGCCAGCAGTGGTGGACTAGCGGGGTCATCGTACGAGCAGTACTTC	CASSGGLAGSSYEQYF
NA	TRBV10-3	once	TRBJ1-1	TGTGCCTCCAACCGCGATAACACTGAAGCTTTCTTT	CASNRDNTEAFF
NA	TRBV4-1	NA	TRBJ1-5	TGCGCCAGCAGCTCATCATTGGAGGCGCCCCAGCATTTT	CASSSSLEAPQHF
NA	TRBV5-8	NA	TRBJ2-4	TGTGCCAGCAGCTTGGGCTGGACAGACTCAAACATTCAGTACTTC	CASSLGWTDSNIQYF
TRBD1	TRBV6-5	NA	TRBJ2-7	TGTGCCAGCAGTCTCGCCCGGGACAGGGAGTACTTC	CASSLARDREYF
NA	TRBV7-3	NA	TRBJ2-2	TGTGCCAGCAGCTTTCAGGGGGGGTCCACCGGGGAGCTGTTTTTT	CASSFQGGSTGELFF
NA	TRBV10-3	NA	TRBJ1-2	TGTGCCATCAGGGCTGGGACCGACTATAACTATGGCTACACCTTC	CAIRAGTDYNYGYTF
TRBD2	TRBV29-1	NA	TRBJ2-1	TGCAGCGTTGGGGTAGGGCTAGCGGGAAAAGGAGAGCAGTTCTTC	CSVGVGLAGKGEQFF